Shown below are 20 T cell receptor beta chains from a single sample sequenced in a study of cytotoxic CD8 clonotypes in ibrutinib-treated CLL. Generated by immunoSEQ multiplex PCR, the TCRdb table keeps only in-frame clones and is missing some. The data show 40,000 to 60,000 clones, 45% to 55% seen once. This specimen was PBMCs, taken after 12 months of ibrutinib treatment. The source of these receptors is a human donor with chronic lymphocytic leukemia.

The rearrangement links TRBV7-6 to TRBJ1-1; D remains unclear. The CDR3 has 14 amino acids. Germline CDR1 is SGHVS and CDR2 is FNYEAQ. Deletions cut 2 bases from V and 3 bases from J, with 10 bases between. The CDR3 region has the DNA TGTGCCAGCAGCTTATCGGGCGCCGACACTGAAGCTTTCTTT. Protein product: CASSLSGADTEAFF.

The chain combines TRBV10-1 with TRBJ2-2, with 7 bases matching TRBD1. Germline V gene data show CDR1 as WNHNN and CDR2 as SYGVQD (reference sequence). CDR3 length: 16 amino acids. V shed 7 bases, J shed 6 bases, and the junction held 14 bases outside the gene matches. Here the CDR3 reads CASTRIDRAGSGELFF. The CDR3 nucleotides read TGCGCCAGCACTCGGATAGACAGGGCTGGGTCCGGGGAGCTGTTTTTT.

This clone was counted at least ten times. The CDR3 DNA sequence: TGTGCCAGCTCACCGGTAGGGACAGGCCCCTACGAGCAGTACTTC. Encoded protein: CASSPVGTGPYEQYF. V is TRBV18 and J is TRBJ2-7; 8 nucleotides line up with TRBD1. CDR3 length equals 15 residues. The junction had 6 bases not matched to a gene; V was cut back by 3 bases and J by 2 bases. Germline lookup yields CDR1 KGHSH and CDR2 LQKENI.

This clone occurred a few times. V is TRBV5-1 and J is TRBJ2-7, with 8 bases identical to TRBD1. V shed 0 bases and J 3 bases; nucleotides not matched to a gene: 5. Germline V CDR1 and CDR2: SGHRS, YFSETQ. The CDR3 runs 15 residues. The CDR3 DNA follows: TGCGCCAGCAGCTTGGTAGGGACAGGCCTCTACGAGCAGTACTTC. It translates to CASSLVGTGLYEQYF.

The chain employs TRBV19 and TRBJ1-6; D unresolved. Trimming left V 3 bases short and J 7 bases short, with 4 bases between. Germline V CDR1 and CDR2: LNHDA, SQIVND (reference sequence). The CDR3 covers 12 residues. CDR3 nucleotides: TGTGCCAGTAGTATTGCGAATTCACCCCTCCACTTT. Its translation is CASSIANSPLHF.

This chain links TRBV9 with TRBJ2-3; 7 nucleotides align to TRBD2. Germline CDR1 reads SGDLS; CDR2 reads YYNGEE. The CDR3 contains 17 residues. V was clipped by 0 bases and J by 0 bases; unmatched bases: 7. The CDR3 region is CASSVVVGSGSTDTQYF. In DNA, the CDR3 is TGTGCCAGCAGCGTAGTTGTTGGTAGCGGGAGCACAGATACGCAGTATTTT.

This chain connects TRBV30 to TRBJ1-3; perhaps TRBD1 as D (5 bases). This CDR3 is 15 amino acids long. The germline gives CDR1 GTSNPN, CDR2 SVGIG (reference sequence). Trimming removed 3 bases at V and 0 bases at J, with 12 bases between. CDR3 in amino acids: CAWSIQGISGNTIYF. CDR3 nucleotides: TGTGCCTGGAGCATCCAGGGAATCTCTGGAAACACCATATATTTT.

In this sample, this clone turned up a few times. The rearrangement joins TRBV5-4 to TRBJ1-4; 9 bases align to TRBD1. Unmatched junction bases numbered 5, after V lost 0 bases and J lost 5 bases. CDR1 and CDR2 (germline): SGHNT, YYREEE (reference sequence). CDR3 length: 16 residues. As DNA, the CDR3 is TGTGCCAGCAGCTTGGCAGGAGGACAGGGGAATGAAAAACTGTTTTTT. Its translation is CASSLAGGQGNEKLFF.

The chain links TRBV6-1 to TRBJ1-1; D gene unclear. Trimming stripped 1 base from V and 7 bases from J, with 10 bases between. CDR3 length equals 13 residues. Germline CDR1 and CDR2: MNHNS and SASEGT. DNA for the CDR3: TGTGCCAGCAGTGAAGTTTGGAATGGTGAAGCTTTCTTT. Its translation: CASSEVWNGEAFF.

The chain uses TRBV21-1 and TRBJ1-2; the D segment call TRBD1 is taken from the table without a DNA check. TRBV21-1 is a listed pseudogene. The CDR3 contains 15 residues. The CDR3 DNA reads TGTGCCAGCAGCGCCCGGGGACAGGGGGCTGGCGGCTACACCTTC. It yields the protein CASSARGQGAGGYTF.

The gene calls are TRBV19 and TRBJ2-7, with TRBD1 identical over 7 bases. Germline loops: CDR1 LNHDA, CDR2 SQIVND (reference sequence). Trimming removed 4 bases from V and 3 bases from J; junction bases left unmatched: 3. The CDR3 length is 13 residues. The chain's CDR3 is CASSRDRNYEQYF. CDR3 DNA: TGTGCCAGTAGTAGGGACAGAAACTACGAGCAGTACTTC.

This clone is medium-sized within its sample. This chain joins TRBV6-6 and TRBJ2-1, with D possibly matching TRBD1 (5 bases). V gave up 4 bases and J gave up 12 bases, with 13 bases separating them. The germline gives CDR1 MNHNY, CDR2 SVGAGI (reference sequence). The CDR3 sequence is 12 residues long. Written as DNA, the CDR3 is TGTGCCAGCAGTTCACAGGTGAACGGGCAGTTCTTC. This encodes CASSSQVNGQFF.

This clone was picked up a small number of times. The rearrangement uses TRBV28 and TRBJ2-7; maybe TRBD2 (6 bases). Germline V gene sequence: CDR1 MDHEN, CDR2 SYDVKM. V dropped 4 bases and J dropped 6 bases, with 19 bases sitting between them. The length of the CDR3 is 15 residues. The DNA of the CDR3 is TGTGCCAGCAGTTGGAGTCCCGGGAGCACCCGCGAGCAGTACTTC. This gives the protein CASSWSPGSTREQYF.

The V gene is TRBV10-3, the J gene TRBJ1-3; D gene ambiguous. CDR1 and CDR2 (germline): ENHRY, SYGVKD. Trimming shortened V by 4 bases and J by 0 bases, and 13 bases separated the two germline ends. The CDR3 spans 16 residues. CDR3 nucleotides: TGTGCCATCAGTGGTGACAATCACCTCTCTGGAAACACCATATATTTT. Translating gives CAISGDNHLSGNTIYF.

This clone came up a few times. The J gene is TRBJ1-2, the V gene TRBV9, with D tentatively TRBD1 (5 bases). CDR1 and CDR2 (germline): SGDLS, YYNGEE. This CDR3 comprises 14 residues. V lost 4 bases to trimming and J lost 2 bases, with 12 bases between them. The CDR3 sequence: CASSHGRGNYGYTF. The CDR3 DNA is TGTGCCAGCAGCCACGGGCGGGGGAACTATGGCTACACCTTC.

This chain links TRBV5-1 with TRBJ1-1; D not resolved. The germline V and J ends were trimmed by 1 base and 2 bases, with 12 bases remaining between them. Germline-derived CDR1 and CDR2 are SGHRS and YFSETQ. This CDR3 is built from 15 residues. The CDR3 protein is CASSLNRGGNTEAFF. For the CDR3, the DNA is TGCGCCAGCAGCTTGAACCGGGGTGGAAACACTGAAGCTTTCTTT.

There are a few counts of this clone. The rearrangement links TRBV29-1 to TRBJ1-1; the match to TRBD1 covers 8 bases. CDR1 and CDR2 (germline): SQVTM, ANQGSEA. There are 11 residues in the CDR3. V lost 7 bases and J lost 12; bases outside the gene matches: 10. The DNA for the CDR3 is TGCAGCGGGGATGGACAGGGTTCCACTTTCTTT. Encoded protein: CSGDGQGSTFF.

The J gene is TRBJ2-6, the V gene TRBV7-2, with D possibly matching TRBD1 (6 bases). In germline, CDR1 is SGHTA, CDR2 FQGNSA. This CDR3 is 14 amino acids long. V lost 6 bases to trimming and J lost 1 base, with 7 bases between them. CDR3 amino acids: CASSGQSGANVLTF. CDR3 nucleotides: TGTGCCAGCAGTGGACAGTCTGGGGCCAACGTCCTGACTTTC.

The chain has TRBV7-2 and TRBJ2-7, with 10 bases aligning to TRBD2. Germline assignment: CDR1 SGHTA and CDR2 FQGNSA. J was trimmed by 5 bases and V by 5 bases; bases with no gene match: 3. This CDR3 spans 13 amino acids. Here the CDR3 reads CASSPGLANEQYF. CDR3 in DNA: TGTGCCAGCAGCCCGGGACTAGCGAACGAGCAGTACTTC.

J is TRBJ1-1 and V is TRBV25-1; 8 bases align to TRBD1. Losses at the gene ends were 4 bases for V and 3 bases for J; bases not matched to a gene: 7. Germline assignment: CDR1 MGHDK and CDR2 SYGVNS. This CDR3 contains 15 residues. In DNA form, the CDR3 reads TGTGCCAGCAGTGCACAGGGGGGGGGTTACACTGAAGCTTTCTTT. Translating gives CASSAQGGGYTEAFF.